The T cell receptor (beta chain) described here comes from a study of CD8+CD57+ T cells in acquired aplastic anemia. This clonotype was detected a few times. The TCR beta profiling, which covered VDJ combination and CDR3 sequence, was carried out using genomic DNA as the template. TCRdb redid the calling of the reads with MiXCR, one entry per CDR3 protein. The sample includes fewer than 200,000 distinct CDR3 sequences, 71% of them seen just once. Patients chosen for sequencing had CD8+CD57+ cells that had expanded, as shown by flow cytometry. With 4 bases removed from V and 7 bases from J, the gap between germline ends came to 16 bases. The CDR3 sequence is 14 residues long.

Material for sequencing was sorted CD4+, CD8+, or CD8+CD57+ T cells (not recorded which) from PBMCs. This rearrangement joins TRBV12-3 or TRBV12-4 to TRBJ2-5; a possible D gene is TRBD2 (5 bases). The receptor comes from a human donor with aplastic anemia. CDR3 DNA sequence: TGTGCCAGCAGTTACGGGGTGACCGGACCGACCCAGTACTTC. As protein: CASSYGVTGPTQYF.